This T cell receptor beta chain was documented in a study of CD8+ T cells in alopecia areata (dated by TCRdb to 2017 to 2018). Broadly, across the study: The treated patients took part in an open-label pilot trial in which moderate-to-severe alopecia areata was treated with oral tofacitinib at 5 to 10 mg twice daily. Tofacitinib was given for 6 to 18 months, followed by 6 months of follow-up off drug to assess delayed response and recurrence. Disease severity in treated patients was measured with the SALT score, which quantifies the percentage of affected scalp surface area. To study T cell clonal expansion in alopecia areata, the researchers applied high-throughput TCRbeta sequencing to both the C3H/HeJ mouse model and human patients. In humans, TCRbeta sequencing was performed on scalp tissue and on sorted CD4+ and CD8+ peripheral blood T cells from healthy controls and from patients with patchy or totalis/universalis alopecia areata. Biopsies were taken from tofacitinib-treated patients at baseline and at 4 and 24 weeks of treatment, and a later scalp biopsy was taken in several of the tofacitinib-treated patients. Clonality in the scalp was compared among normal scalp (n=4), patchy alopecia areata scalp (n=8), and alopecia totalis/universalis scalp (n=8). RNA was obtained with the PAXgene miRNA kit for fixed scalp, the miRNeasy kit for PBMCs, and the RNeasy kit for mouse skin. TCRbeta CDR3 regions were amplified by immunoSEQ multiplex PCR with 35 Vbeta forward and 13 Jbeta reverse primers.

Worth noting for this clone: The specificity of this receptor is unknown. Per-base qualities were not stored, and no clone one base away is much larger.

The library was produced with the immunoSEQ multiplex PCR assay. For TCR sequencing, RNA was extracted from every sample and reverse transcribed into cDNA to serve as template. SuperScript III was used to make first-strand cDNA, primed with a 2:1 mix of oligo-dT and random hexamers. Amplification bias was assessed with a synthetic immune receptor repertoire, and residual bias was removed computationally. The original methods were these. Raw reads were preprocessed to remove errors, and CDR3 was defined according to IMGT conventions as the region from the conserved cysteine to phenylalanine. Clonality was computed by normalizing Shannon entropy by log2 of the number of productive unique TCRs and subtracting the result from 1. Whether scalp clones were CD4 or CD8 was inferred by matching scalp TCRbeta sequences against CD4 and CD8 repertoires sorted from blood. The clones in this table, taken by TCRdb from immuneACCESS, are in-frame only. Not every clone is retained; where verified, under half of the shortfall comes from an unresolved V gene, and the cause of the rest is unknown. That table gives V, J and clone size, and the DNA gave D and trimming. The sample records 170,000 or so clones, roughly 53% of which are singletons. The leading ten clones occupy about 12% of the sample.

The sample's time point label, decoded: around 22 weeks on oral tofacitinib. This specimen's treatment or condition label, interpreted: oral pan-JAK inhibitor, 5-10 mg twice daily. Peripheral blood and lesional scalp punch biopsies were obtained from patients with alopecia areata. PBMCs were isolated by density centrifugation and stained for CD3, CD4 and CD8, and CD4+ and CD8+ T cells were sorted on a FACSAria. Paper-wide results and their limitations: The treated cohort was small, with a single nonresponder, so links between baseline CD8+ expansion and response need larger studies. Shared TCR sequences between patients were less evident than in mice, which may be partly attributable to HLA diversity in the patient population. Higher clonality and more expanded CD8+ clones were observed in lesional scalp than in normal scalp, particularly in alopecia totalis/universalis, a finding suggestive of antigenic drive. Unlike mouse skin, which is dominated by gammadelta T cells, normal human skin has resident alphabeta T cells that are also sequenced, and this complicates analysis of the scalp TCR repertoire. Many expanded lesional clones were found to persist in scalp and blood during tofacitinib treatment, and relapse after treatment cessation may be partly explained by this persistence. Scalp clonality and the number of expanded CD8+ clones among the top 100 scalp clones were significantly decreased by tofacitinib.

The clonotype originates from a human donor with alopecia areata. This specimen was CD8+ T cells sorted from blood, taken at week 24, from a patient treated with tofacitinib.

The CDR3 here reads CASSLLAGPVHEQYF. The bases are TGTGCCAGCAGTTTATTGGCAGGTCCTGTTCACGAGCAGTACTTC. The V and J segments used are TRBV27 and TRBJ2-7, with no D gene named confidently. V loses 1 base of germline sequence and J loses 5 bases, and the interval between the two ends is 15 bases. The germline V gene (reference sequence) gives CDR1 as MNHEY and CDR2 as SMNVEV. The CDR3 covers 15 residues, taking in both the cysteine and the phenylalanine. The sequence is cut down to CDR3 DNA, 45 bases in frame from base 1.